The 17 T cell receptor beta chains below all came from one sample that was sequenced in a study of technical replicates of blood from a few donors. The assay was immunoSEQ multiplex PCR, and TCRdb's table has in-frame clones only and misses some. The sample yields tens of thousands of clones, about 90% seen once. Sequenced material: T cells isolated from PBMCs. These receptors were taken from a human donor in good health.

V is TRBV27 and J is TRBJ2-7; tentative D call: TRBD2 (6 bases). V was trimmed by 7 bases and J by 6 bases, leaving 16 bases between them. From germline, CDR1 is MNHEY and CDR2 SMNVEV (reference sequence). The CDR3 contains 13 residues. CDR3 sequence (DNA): TGTGCCAGCACCCCTAGCGAGATCGGCGAGCAGTACTTC. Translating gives CASTPSEIGEQYF.

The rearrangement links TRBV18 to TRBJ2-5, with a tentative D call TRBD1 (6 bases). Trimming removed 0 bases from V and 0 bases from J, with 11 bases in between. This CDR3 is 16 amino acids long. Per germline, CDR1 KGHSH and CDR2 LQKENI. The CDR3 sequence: CASSPPRRTDQETQYF. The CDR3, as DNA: TGTGCCAGCTCACCACCCCGGCGGACAGACCAAGAGACCCAGTACTTC.

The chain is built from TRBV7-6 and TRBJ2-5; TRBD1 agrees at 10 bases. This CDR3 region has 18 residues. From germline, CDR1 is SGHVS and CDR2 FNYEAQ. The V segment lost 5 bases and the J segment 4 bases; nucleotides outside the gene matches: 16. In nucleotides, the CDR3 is TGTGCCAGCAGCGGCGGACAGGGGGTTTCTGGTGCTGGAGAGACCCAGTACTTC. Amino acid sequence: CASSGGQGVSGAGETQYF.

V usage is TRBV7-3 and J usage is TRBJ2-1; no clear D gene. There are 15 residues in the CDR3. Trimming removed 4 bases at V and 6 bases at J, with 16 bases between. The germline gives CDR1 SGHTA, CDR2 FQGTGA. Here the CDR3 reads CASSSASWAVNEQFF. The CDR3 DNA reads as TGTGCCAGCAGCTCTGCATCGTGGGCAGTCAATGAGCAGTTCTTC.

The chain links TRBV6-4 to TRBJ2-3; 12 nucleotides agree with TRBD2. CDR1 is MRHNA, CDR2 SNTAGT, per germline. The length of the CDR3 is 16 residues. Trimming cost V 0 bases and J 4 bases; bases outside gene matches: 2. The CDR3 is CASSDSASGGADTQYF. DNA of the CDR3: TGTGCCAGCAGTGACTCTGCTAGCGGGGGGGCAGATACGCAGTATTTT.

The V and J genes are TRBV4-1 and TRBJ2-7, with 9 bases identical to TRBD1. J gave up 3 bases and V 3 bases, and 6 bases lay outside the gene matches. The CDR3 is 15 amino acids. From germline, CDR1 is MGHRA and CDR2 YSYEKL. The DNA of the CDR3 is TGCGCCAGCAGCCAGCCGGGGGACAGGGTCTACGAGCAGTACTTC. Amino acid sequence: CASSQPGDRVYEQYF.

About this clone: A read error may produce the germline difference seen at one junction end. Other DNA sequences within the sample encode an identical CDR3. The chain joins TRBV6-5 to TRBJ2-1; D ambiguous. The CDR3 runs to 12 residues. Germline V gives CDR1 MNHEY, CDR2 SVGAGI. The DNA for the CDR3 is TGTGCCAGTAGTTACTCGAGAAGCGAGCAGTTCTTC. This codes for CASSYSRSEQFF.

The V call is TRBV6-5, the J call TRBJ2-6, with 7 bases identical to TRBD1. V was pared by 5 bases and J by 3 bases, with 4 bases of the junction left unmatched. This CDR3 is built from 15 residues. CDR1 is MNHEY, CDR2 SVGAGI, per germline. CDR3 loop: CASSVTGSGANVLTF. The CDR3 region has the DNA TGTGCCAGCAGTGTGACAGGGAGTGGGGCCAACGTCCTGACTTTC.

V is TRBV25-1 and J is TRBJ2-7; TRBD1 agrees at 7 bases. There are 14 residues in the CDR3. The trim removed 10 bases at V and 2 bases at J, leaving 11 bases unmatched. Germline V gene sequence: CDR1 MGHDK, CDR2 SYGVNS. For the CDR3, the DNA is TGTGCCACCTACTTGCCCAGGGGGACCTACGAGCAGTACTTC. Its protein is CATYLPRGTYEQYF.

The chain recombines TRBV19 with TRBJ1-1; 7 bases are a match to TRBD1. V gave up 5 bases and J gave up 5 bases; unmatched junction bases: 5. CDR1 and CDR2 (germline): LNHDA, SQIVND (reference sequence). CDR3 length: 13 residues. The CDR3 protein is CASSPQGVTEAFF. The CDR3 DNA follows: TGTGCCAGTAGTCCCCAGGGGGTTACTGAAGCTTTCTTT.

The CDR3 DNA is TGCATTATGACCACTCGGCTTGTTGGTCCGGGAGGTTCCTACGAGCAGTACTTC. Encoded protein: CIMTTRLVGPGGSYEQYF. The chain employs TRBV29-1 and TRBJ2-7, with TRBD2 matching 7 bases. Germline V lookup: CDR1 SQVTM, CDR2 ANQGSEA. This CDR3 region has 18 residues.

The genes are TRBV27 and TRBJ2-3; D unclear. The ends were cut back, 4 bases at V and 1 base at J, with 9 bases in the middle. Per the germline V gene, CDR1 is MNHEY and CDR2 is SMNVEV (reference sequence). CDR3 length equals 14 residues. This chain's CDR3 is CASSYIPGTDTQYF. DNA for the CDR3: TGTGCCAGCAGTTACATCCCAGGCACAGATACGCAGTATTTT.

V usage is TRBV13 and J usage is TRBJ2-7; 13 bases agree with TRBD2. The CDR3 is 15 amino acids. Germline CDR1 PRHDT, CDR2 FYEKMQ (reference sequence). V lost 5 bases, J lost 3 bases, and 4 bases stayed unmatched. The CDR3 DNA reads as TGTGCCAGCAGCCCGCGGACTAGCGGGAGCTACGAGCAGTACTTC. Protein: CASSPRTSGSYEQYF. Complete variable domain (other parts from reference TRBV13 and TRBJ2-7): AAGVIQSPRHLIKEKRETATLKCYPIPRHDTVYWYQQGPGQDPQFLISFYEKMQSDKGSIPDRFSAQQFSDYHSELNMSSLELGDSALYFCASSPRTSGSYEQYFGPGTRLTVT.

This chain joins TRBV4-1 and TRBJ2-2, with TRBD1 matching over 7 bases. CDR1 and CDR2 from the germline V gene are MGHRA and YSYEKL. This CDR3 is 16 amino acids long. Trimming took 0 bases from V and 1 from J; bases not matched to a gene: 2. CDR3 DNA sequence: TGCGCCAGCAGCCAAGAGACAGGGATGAACACCGGGGAGCTGTTTTTT. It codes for CASSQETGMNTGELFF.

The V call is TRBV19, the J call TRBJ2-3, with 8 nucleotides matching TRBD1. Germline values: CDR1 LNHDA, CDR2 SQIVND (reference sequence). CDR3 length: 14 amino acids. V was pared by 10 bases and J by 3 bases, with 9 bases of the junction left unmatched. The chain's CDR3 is CATSDRVRTDTQYF. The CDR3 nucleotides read TGTGCCACCTCGGACAGGGTGAGAACAGATACGCAGTATTTT. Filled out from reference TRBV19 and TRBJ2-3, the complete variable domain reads DGGITQSPKYLFRKEGQNVTLSCEQNLNHDAMYWYRQDPGQGLRLIYYSQIVNDFQKGDIAEGYSVSREKKESFPLTVTSAQKNPTAFYLCATSDRVRTDTQYFGPGTRLTVL.

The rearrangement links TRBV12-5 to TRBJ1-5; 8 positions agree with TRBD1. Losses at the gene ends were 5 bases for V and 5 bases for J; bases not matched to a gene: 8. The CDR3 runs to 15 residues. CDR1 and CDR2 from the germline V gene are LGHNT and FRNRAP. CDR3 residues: CASGRGQGVDQPQHF. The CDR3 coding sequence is TGTGCTAGTGGTCGCGGACAGGGCGTTGATCAGCCCCAGCATTTT.

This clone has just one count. This CDR3 reads CASSRTGTDTQYF. Written as DNA, the CDR3 is TGTGCCAGCAGCCGGACAGGCACAGATACGCAGTATTTT. The chain links TRBV6-5 to TRBJ2-3, with TRBD1 as a possible D gene (6 bases). V was trimmed by 6 bases and J by 1 base, leaving 8 bases between them. CDR1 is MNHEY, CDR2 SVGAGI, per germline. The CDR3 has 13 amino acids.